Below are 29 T cell receptor beta chains sequenced from a single sample in a study of blood T cell repertoires in COVID-19. The assay was immunoSEQ multiplex PCR, and TCRdb's table has in-frame clones only and misses some. The sample yields around 380,000 clones, over 65% seen once. Sequences were obtained from peripheral blood. The receptors come from a human donor with acute or convalescent COVID-19. The donor label of this sample is uncertain.

The chain employs TRBV28 and TRBJ1-5, with D unresolved. The V gene lost 2 bases and the J gene lost 9 bases, with 14 bases spanning the gap. The CDR3 spans 14 residues. Germline loops: CDR1 MDHEN, CDR2 SYDVKM. The CDR3 DNA reads as TGTGCCAGCAGTTTAGACGGCCGTGCGGGGCCCCAGCATTTT. Translation gives CASSLDGRAGPQHF.

This chain links TRBV30 with TRBJ1-1; 9 bases match TRBD1. The trim removed 2 bases at V and 1 base at J, leaving 11 bases unmatched. This CDR3 is 17 amino acids long. Looked up from germline, CDR1 is GTSNPN and CDR2 is SVGIG (reference sequence). CDR3 loop: CAWSLGQGFERNTEAFF. The CDR3 DNA is TGTGCCTGGAGTCTCGGACAGGGGTTTGAGAGGAACACTGAAGCTTTCTTT. Using reference TRBV30 and TRBJ1-1 for the parts outside the CDR3, the full variable domain is SQTIHQWPATLVQPVGSPLSLECTVEGTSNPNLYWYRQAAGRGLQLLFYSVGIGQISSEVPQNLSASRPQDRQFILSSKKLLLSDSGFYLCAWSLGQGFERNTEAFFGQGTRLTVV.

V gene TRBV5-8 combines with J gene TRBJ2-5; 9 bases match TRBD2. The CDR3 has 14 residues. Trimming at V came to 2 bases and at J to 5 bases, leaving 4 bases not matched to a gene. CDR1 is SGHTS, CDR2 YDEGEE, per germline. CDR3 DNA: TGTGCCAGCAGCTTTAGCGGGAGAACGGAGACCCAGTACTTC. This gives the protein CASSFSGRTETQYF.

This clone has a handful of counts. The chain uses TRBV3-1 (or the pseudogene TRBV3-2) and TRBJ1-5; unclear D gene. The germline V gene has CDR1 LGHDT and CDR2 YNNKEL (reference sequence). Trimming pared 2 bases from V and 2 bases from J, leaving 10 bases between. The CDR3 contains 15 residues. The CDR3 DNA sequence: TGTGCCAGCAGCCAATACGGGAGCGGCAATCAGCCCCAGCATTTT. It translates to CASSQYGSGNQPQHF.

The V call is TRBV3-1 (or the pseudogene TRBV3-2), the J call TRBJ2-1; a weak D match, TRBD1 (6 bases). This CDR3 is 13 amino acids long. CDR1 is LGHDT and CDR2 is YNNKEL in the germline V gene (reference sequence). V was trimmed by 4 bases and J by 8 bases, leaving 12 bases between them. The chain's CDR3 is CASSLIQGDEQFF. CDR3 nucleotide sequence: TGTGCCAGCAGCCTTATACAGGGAGATGAGCAGTTCTTC.

This chain connects TRBV29-1 to TRBJ2-3; 12 bases map to TRBD1. The CDR3 has 14 residues. Germline CDR1 SQVTM, CDR2 ANQGSEA. The ends lost 7 bases at V and 6 bases at J; junction bases unmatched: 8. CDR3 bases: TGCAGCGGTGGGGACAGGGGGCGTTTTGATACGCAGTATTTT. Translating gives CSGGDRGRFDTQYF.

The V call is TRBV19, the J call TRBJ1-4; 11 bases are shared with TRBD1. With V trimmed by 7 bases and J by 7 bases, 11 bases remained unmatched. This CDR3 has 16 amino acids. CDR1 LNHDA and CDR2 SQIVND come from the germline V gene (reference sequence). Written as DNA, the CDR3 is TGTGCCAGTAAGCCCTCGCCGGGACAGGGGGTTGAAAAACTGTTTTTT. It specifies CASKPSPGQGVEKLFF. Supplemented by reference TRBV19 and TRBJ1-4, the full variable domain reads DGGITQSPKYLFRKEGQNVTLSCEQNLNHDAMYWYRQDPGQGLRLIYYSQIVNDFQKGDIAEGYSVSREKKESFPLTVTSAQKNPTAFYLCASKPSPGQGVEKLFFGSGTQLSVL.

In its sample, this clone was seen once. The chain has TRBV15 and TRBJ1-2; 7 nucleotides match TRBD1. The length of the CDR3 is 18 residues. The V gene end was trimmed by 2 bases and the J gene end by 4 bases; junction bases not matched to a gene: 16. CDR1 is LNHNV, CDR2 YYDKDF, per germline (reference sequence). The CDR3 loop is CATSRYPDRTSSGYGYTF. The CDR3 coding sequence is TGTGCCACCAGCAGATACCCGGACAGGACGAGTTCGGGCTATGGCTACACCTTC.

This clone has just a few counts. V gene TRBV5-6 combines with J gene TRBJ2-7; D might be TRBD1 (6 bases). The V and J ends lost 4 bases and 2 bases respectively, with 7 bases between them. The CDR3 totals 12 residues. Germline V gene sequence: CDR1 SGHDT, CDR2 YYEEEE. CDR3 nucleotides: TGTGCCAGCAGCAGACAGGCCTACGAGCAGTACTTC. Translated, it gives CASSRQAYEQYF.

Of note for this clone: Other nucleotide sequences from this sample produce the same CDR3. The genes are TRBV19 and TRBJ1-1, with D possibly matching TRBD1 (5 bases). V gave up 3 bases and J gave up 7 bases, with 9 bases separating them. From germline, CDR1 is LNHDA and CDR2 SQIVND (reference sequence). The CDR3 sequence is 12 residues long. The CDR3, as DNA: TGTGCCAGTAGTATGTCTAGGGGTGAAGCTTTCTTT. Translation gives CASSMSRGEAFF.

The chain couples TRBV29-1 to TRBJ1-1; D is undetermined. Trimming pared 5 bases from V and 3 bases from J, leaving 13 bases between. From germline, CDR1 is SQVTM and CDR2 ANQGSEA. CDR3 size: 13 residues. The CDR3 nucleotides are TGCAGCGTTACCCCACGGCGGGACACTGAAGCTTTCTTT. Translating gives CSVTPRRDTEAFF.

The chain joins TRBV6-6 to TRBJ2-2, with a tentative D call TRBD1 (6 bases). Trimming took off 5 bases at V and 3 bases at J, with 13 bases between the two ends. Germline CDR1 is MNHNY and CDR2 is SVGAGI (reference sequence). The CDR3 consists of 15 residues. This CDR3 is CASSASGQDTGELFF. In DNA form, the CDR3 reads TGTGCCAGCAGTGCATCGGGACAAGACACCGGGGAGCTGTTTTTT.

Notes on this clone: This specimen includes other DNA sequences encoding the same CDR3. This chain joins TRBV5-1 and TRBJ1-2, with D perhaps matching TRBD1 (5 bases). V was cut by 4 bases and J by 5 bases, with 12 bases left in between. The CDR3 is 13 residues long. Per germline, CDR1 SGHRS and CDR2 YFSETQ. CDR3 nucleotides: TGCGCCAGCAGCCCCGGACAAGGTTATGGCTACACCTTC. Amino acids: CASSPGQGYGYTF.

The rearrangement uses TRBV5-1 and TRBJ2-1, with D maybe TRBD1 (6 bases). Germline V CDR1 and CDR2: SGHRS, YFSETQ. The length of the CDR3 is 13 residues. V lost 1 base and J lost 7, with 9 bases in between. CDR3 bases: TGCGCCAGCAGCTTGCCCACAGGGAATGAGCAGTTCTTC. This codes for CASSLPTGNEQFF. The whole variable domain, filled in from reference TRBV5-1 and TRBJ2-1, reads KAGVTQTPRYLIKTRGQQVTLSCSPISGHRSVSWYQQTPGQGLQFLFEYFSETQRNKGNFPGRFSGRQFSNSRSEMNVSTLELGDSALYLCASSLPTGNEQFFGPGTRLTVL.

This clone was seen once. The chain carries TRBV6-5 and TRBJ2-5, with TRBD2 identical over 12 bases. The CDR3 length is 15 residues. The J segment lost 8 bases and the V segment lost 7 bases, leaving 11 bases of the junction unmatched. The germline V gene encodes CDR1 MNHEY and CDR2 SVGAGI. CDR3 loop: CASTYPSGGAETQYF. DNA of the CDR3: TGTGCCAGCACCTATCCTAGCGGGGGGGCCGAAACCCAGTACTTC.

The J gene is TRBJ2-3, the V gene TRBV15; D remains unclear. Germline CDR1 is LNHNV and CDR2 is YYDKDF (reference sequence). V shed 5 bases and J shed 5 bases, with 5 bases lying between them. This CDR3 comprises 11 residues. CDR3 in amino acids: CATSRRDTQYF. Written as DNA, the CDR3 is TGTGCCACCAGCCGTAGAGATACGCAGTATTTT.

This clone showed up just a few times. The junction departs from germline at one end; a sequencing error may be responsible. The chain couples TRBV5-1 to TRBJ2-5; 8 nucleotides line up with TRBD1. Germline V gene lookup returns CDR1 SGHRS and CDR2 YFSETQ. The CDR3 length is 13 residues. The CDR3 DNA follows: TGCGCCAGCAGGTTGGACAGGGCGGAGACCCAGTACTTC. Translated: CASRLDRAETQYF.

The chain carries TRBV5-6 and TRBJ1-1, with D perhaps matching TRBD1 (5 bases). Germline CDR1 SGHDT, CDR2 YYEEEE. V lost 3 bases to trimming and J lost 0 bases, with 15 bases between them. CDR3 length: 16 residues. The CDR3 nucleotides are TGTGCCAGCAGCTATCTCAACAGGCCTTTGAACACTGAAGCTTTCTTT. Amino acids: CASSYLNRPLNTEAFF.

The gene calls are TRBV6-5 and TRBJ1-5; D might be TRBD1 (5 bases). The CDR3 is made up of 15 amino acids. V dropped 4 bases and J dropped 0 bases, with 10 bases sitting between them. In germline, CDR1 is MNHEY, CDR2 SVGAGI. CDR3 bases: TGTGCCAGCAGTTTTCCAGGGAATAGCAATCAGCCCCAGCATTTT. This encodes CASSFPGNSNQPQHF.

This clone was found a few times. This chain links TRBV20-1 with TRBJ2-3; possible D gene TRBD2, 5 bases. Trimming cost V 3 bases and J 1 base, with 17 bases left between them. Germline lookup yields CDR1 DFQATT and CDR2 SNEGSKA (reference sequence). This CDR3 is 16 amino acids long. Here the CDR3 reads CSASPEGSGGTDTQYF. In nucleotides, the CDR3 is TGCAGTGCTAGTCCCGAGGGCAGCGGCGGCACAGATACGCAGTATTTT.

This clone was seen once. This rearrangement joins TRBV11-2 to TRBJ2-1; 15 bases are shared with TRBD2. The germline V gene encodes CDR1 SGHAT and CDR2 FQNNGV. Trimming at V came to 0 bases and at J to 3 bases, leaving 9 bases not matched to a gene. The CDR3 is 20 amino acids. This chain's CDR3 is CASSLDRTSGRAVLYNEQFF. In DNA form, the CDR3 reads TGTGCCAGCAGCTTAGATCGGACTAGCGGGAGGGCCGTCCTCTACAATGAGCAGTTCTTC.

V gene TRBV28 combines with J gene TRBJ1-5, with 12 bases aligning to TRBD1. The CDR3 has 14 amino acids. J gave up 6 bases and V 6 bases, and 3 bases lay outside the gene matches. Germline loops: CDR1 MDHEN, CDR2 SYDVKM. The CDR3 here is CASRPGQGAQPQHF. CDR3 bases: TGTGCCAGCAGACCGGGACAGGGGGCTCAGCCCCAGCATTTT.

Points on this clone: Its ends do not fully match the called genes, so a read error is possible. This chain joins TRBV7-8 and TRBJ2-4, with D possibly TRBD2 on 5 matching bases. The CDR3 extends over 13 amino acids. Per germline, CDR1 SGHVS and CDR2 FQNEAQ. CDR3 DNA sequence: TGTGCCAGCAGCTTAGCGCTGGAGGCCGGTCCAGACTTC. It translates to CASSLALEAGPDF.

J is TRBJ1-5 and V is TRBV2, with D unclear. CDR1 SNHLY and CDR2 FYNNEI come from the germline V gene. This CDR3 region has 16 residues. V shed 4 bases and J shed 1 base, with 14 bases lying between them. The CDR3, as DNA: TGTGCCAGCAGTGTAATCGGGAAGGCAAGCAATCAGCCCCAGCATTTT. Residues: CASSVIGKASNQPQHF.

The CDR3 region is CASSGLDRGGYGYTF. Here the CDR3 DNA reads TGTGCCAGCAGTGGGTTGGACAGGGGAGGCTATGGCTACACCTTC. The chain joins TRBV25-1 to TRBJ1-2; TRBD1 matches 9 bases. The CDR3 sequence is 15 residues long. V was clipped by 4 bases and J by 4 bases; unmatched bases: 7. The V gene's germline CDR1 is MGHDK and CDR2 SYGVNS.

V is TRBV28 and J is TRBJ1-2, with D unresolved. CDR1 and CDR2 (germline): MDHEN, SYDVKM. V was cut by 1 base and J by 7 bases, with 10 bases left in between. The CDR3 runs 13 residues. The CDR3 sequence is CASSLLAGPGYTF. The CDR3 nucleotides read TGTGCCAGCAGTTTATTGGCTGGGCCTGGCTACACCTTC.

This chain links TRBV21-1 with TRBJ2-2; the DNA was not compared with TRBD1, the D call given in the table. TRBV21-1 is listed as a pseudogene. The length of the CDR3 is 15 residues. DNA for the CDR3: TGTGCCAGCAGCAAAAACAGGGTGGAGATCGGGGAGCTGTTTTTT. The encoded protein is CASSKNRVEIGELFF.

The CDR3 DNA follows: TGTGCCAGCAGCCCCCGGGACAGGGGTGGAAACACCATATATTTT. Translating it yields CASSPRDRGGNTIYF. V gene TRBV7-9 combines with J gene TRBJ1-3, with TRBD1 matching 10 bases. Unmatched junction bases numbered 4, after V lost 5 bases and J lost 3 bases. In germline, CDR1 is SEHNR, CDR2 FQNEAQ (reference sequence). The CDR3 extends over 15 amino acids.

J is TRBJ2-3 and V is TRBV5-1; D is possibly TRBD1 (5 bases). This CDR3 region has 14 residues. V lost 0 bases and J lost 6, with 11 bases in between. Germline V gene lookup returns CDR1 SGHRS and CDR2 YFSETQ. The CDR3 reads CASSLVSGPDTQYF. The CDR3 DNA reads as TGCGCCAGCAGCTTGGTCTCAGGGCCCGATACGCAGTATTTT.